The 18 T cell receptor beta chains listed next were all sequenced from one sample in a study of T cell repertoires in cytomegalovirus infection. TCRdb fed the reads into MiXCR, producing one record per CDR3 protein. Among hundreds of thousands of distinct CDR3 sequences, less than 35% were seen once, and the ten largest hold approximately 13%. Their specific antigens are unknown. The sequenced sample was cultured CD8+ T cells from PBMCs, obtained from culture after CMV antigen stimulation. These receptors came from a human donor in good health (CMV status not recorded). Some clones in this sample may be carry-over from other donors' samples.

This clonotype was detected only once. This rearrangement joins TRBV13 to TRBJ2-5; the match to TRBD1 covers 7 bases. This CDR3 is 16 amino acids long. V shed 1 base, J shed 4 bases, and the junction held 9 bases outside the gene matches. CDR1 is PRHDT, CDR2 FYEKMQ, per germline (reference sequence). The CDR3: CASSLEGARGGETQYF. The CDR3 DNA sequence: TGTGCCAGCAGCTTAGAGGGGGCGAGGGGCGGAGAGACCCAGTACTTC.

Ten or more counts support this clonotype. This chain joins TRBV12-3 or TRBV12-4 and TRBJ2-7; no reliable D call. There are 15 residues in the CDR3. V dropped 5 bases and J dropped 4 bases, with 18 bases sitting between them. CDR3 protein: CASSTDGPLGYEQYF. DNA for the CDR3: TGTGCCAGCAGTACGGACGGACCTCTAGGATACGAGCAGTACTTC.

The chain links TRBV27 to TRBJ1-1, with D perhaps TRBD1 (5 bases). The V gene's germline CDR1 is MNHEY and CDR2 SMNVEV (reference sequence). The CDR3 has 11 amino acids. The V and J ends lost 5 bases and 7 bases respectively, with 8 bases between them. The CDR3 nucleotides are TGTGCCAGCAGTGGGGCCCTTGAAGCTTTCTTT. As protein: CASSGALEAFF.

In its sample, this clonotype was seen many times. The chain combines TRBV7-2 with TRBJ2-1; TRBD1 is a possible D gene (6 bases). Germline lookup yields CDR1 SGHTA and CDR2 FQGNSA. The length of the CDR3 is 15 residues. V was clipped by 4 bases and J by 0 bases, with 10 bases between them. The DNA of the CDR3 is TGTGCCAGCAGCTCAAGGGGGATCTCCTACAATGAGCAGTTCTTC. This sequence encodes CASSSRGISYNEQFF.

V gene TRBV7-9 combines with J gene TRBJ2-7; D possibly corresponds to TRBD2 (5 bases). The CDR3 totals 15 residues. CDR1 and CDR2 (germline): SEHNR, FQNEAQ (reference sequence). Trimming removed 5 bases at V and 6 bases at J, with 20 bases between. CDR3 residues: CASSPPFSVGPEQYF. CDR3 nucleotide sequence: TGTGCCAGCAGCCCACCCTTTAGCGTTGGGCCCGAGCAGTACTTC. The variable domain in full, with the rest retrieved from reference TRBV7-9 and TRBJ2-7, is DTGVSQNPRHKITKRGQNVTFRCDPISEHNRLYWYRQTLGQGPEFLTYFQNEAQLEKSRLLSDRFSAERPKGSFSTLEIQRTEQGDSAMYLCASSPPFSVGPEQYFGPGTRLTVT.

The J gene is TRBJ2-7, the V gene TRBV24-1; no clear D. With 4 bases removed from V and 1 base from J, the gap between germline ends came to 4 bases. Germline V gives CDR1 KGHDR, CDR2 SFDVKD. The CDR3 extends over 12 amino acids. CDR3 loop: CATSDPSYEQYV. CDR3 in DNA: TGTGCCACCAGTGACCCTTCCTACGAGCAGTACGTC.

This clonotype was counted only a few times. The rearrangement joins TRBV15 to TRBJ1-5; no clear D gene. The CDR3 length is 15 residues. In germline, CDR1 is LNHNV, CDR2 YYDKDF (reference sequence). The V and J ends lost 2 bases and 3 bases respectively, with 11 bases between them. The CDR3 DNA reads as TGTGCCACCAGCAGACGTCGGCAGGACAATCAGCCCCAGCATTTT. Its translation: CATSRRRQDNQPQHF.

In this sample, this clonotype turned up a few times. This chain connects TRBV20-1 to TRBJ1-1; 8 bases are shared with TRBD1. The germline CDR1 and CDR2 sequences are DFQATT and SNEGSKA (reference sequence). Germline trimming cut 0 bases from V and 0 bases from J; bases unmatched to any gene: 9. This CDR3 contains 17 residues. This CDR3 is CSARDGQGPTMNTEAFF. CDR3 coding DNA: TGCAGTGCTAGAGATGGACAGGGCCCTACAATGAACACTGAAGCTTTCTTT.

On this clonotype: Given a far larger clone just one base away, this is likely a sequencing read error. The rearrangement uses TRBV7-8 and TRBJ1-3; no firm D call. The CDR3 spans 14 residues. Germline loops: CDR1 SGHVS, CDR2 FQNEAQ. The CDR3 bases are TGTGCCAGCAGCTTAAGTGGATCTGGAAACACCACATATTTT. As protein: CASSLSGSGNTTYF.

The chain combines TRBV5-5 with TRBJ1-3; D is unclear. V was cut by 0 bases and J by 0 bases, with 10 bases left in between. Germline CDR1 and CDR2: SGHKS and YYEKEE (reference sequence). The CDR3 consists of 16 residues. The CDR3 sequence: CASSLAGMSSGNTIYF. CDR3 bases: TGTGCCAGCAGCTTGGCTGGGATGTCCTCTGGAAACACCATATATTTT.

This clonotype was observed at least ten times. This chain links TRBV20-1 with TRBJ2-1, with TRBD2 matching over 14 bases. The CDR3 runs to 15 residues. Germline V gives CDR1 DFQATT, CDR2 SNEGSKA (reference sequence). Trimming cost V 6 bases and J 5 bases; bases outside gene matches: 6. The CDR3: CSARLAGGPDNEQFF. In nucleotides, the CDR3 is TGCAGTGCCCGACTAGCGGGGGGGCCAGACAATGAGCAGTTCTTC.

The V gene is TRBV4-1, the J gene TRBJ2-7; D is unresolved. Germline V CDR1 and CDR2: MGHRA, YSYEKL. The CDR3 extends over 13 amino acids. V lost 0 bases to trimming and J lost 4 bases, with 7 bases between them. CDR3 sequence (DNA): TGCGCCAGCAGCCAAGAGATGGGATACGAGCAGTACTTC. It specifies CASSQEMGYEQYF.

Details on this clonotype: One junction end does not reproduce the germline sequence, and a read error may be involved. The chain recombines TRBV27 with TRBJ1-5; tentatively, D is TRBD1 (5 bases). CDR1 and CDR2 (germline): MNHEY, SMNVEV (reference sequence). The CDR3 is made up of 17 amino acids. CDR3 DNA sequence: TGTGTCAGCAGTTTAACGTCGGGCCCAGGGACCAATCAGCCCCAGCATTTT. This encodes CVSSLTSGPGTNQPQHF.

This clonotype occurred a few times. The chain is built from TRBV10-3 and TRBJ2-4; TRBD2 is a possible D gene (6 bases). The CDR3 runs 14 residues. V lost 0 bases, J lost 8 bases, and 11 bases lay in between. Germline CDR1 is ENHRY and CDR2 is SYGVKD. The CDR3 region has the DNA TGTGCCATCAGTGAGTCCGGCGGAGGGGACATTCAGTACTTC. It translates to CAISESGGGDIQYF.

J is TRBJ2-1 and V is TRBV29-1; D might be TRBD1 or TRBD2, each matching 6 bases. Germline lookup yields CDR1 SQVTM and CDR2 ANQGSEA. The length of the CDR3 is 15 residues. Trimming took 4 bases from V and 7 from J, leaving 20 bases between them. DNA for the CDR3: TGCAGCGTTGCCCCAGGGTGGGGGGCTGGGAATGAGCAGTTCTTC. Translated, it gives CSVAPGWGAGNEQFF.

The gene calls are TRBV20-1 and TRBJ1-1, with 9 bases matching TRBD1. This CDR3 region has 13 residues. V shed 0 bases, J shed 8 bases, and the junction held 4 bases outside the gene matches. Germline CDR1 DFQATT, CDR2 SNEGSKA (reference sequence). CDR3 nucleotide sequence: TGCAGTGCTAGAGACCCCGACAGGGGGGAAGCTTTCTTT. This gives the protein CSARDPDRGEAFF.

This clonotype was recorded many times. V is TRBV6-1 and J is TRBJ2-2; D perhaps matches TRBD1 (5 bases). Between the trimmed V and J ends, which lost 2 bases and 6 bases, there was a span of 13 bases. This CDR3 contains 15 residues. Germline CDR1 is MNHNS and CDR2 is SASEGT. The CDR3 DNA is TGTGCCAGCAGTGAAAGGGCAGGGATGGCCGGGGAGCTGTTTTTT. Translation gives CASSERAGMAGELFF.

Notes on this clonotype: At one boundary the junction diverges from the germline segment, which might be a read error. This sequence joins TRBV6-5 and TRBJ2-5, with D maybe TRBD2 (6 bases). This CDR3 has 17 residues. Germline lookup yields CDR1 MNHEY and CDR2 SVGAGI. CDR3: CTSSLNGVAELGETQYF. In DNA form, the CDR3 reads TGTACCAGCAGTCTTAACGGGGTAGCGGAGCTCGGAGAGACCCAGTACTTC.